One sample yielded the 7 T cell receptor beta chains listed below, sequenced in a study of T cell responses to AZD1222 COVID-19 vaccine (dated by TCRdb to 2020 to 2023). The library was prepared using the immunoSEQ multiplex PCR assay. The immuneACCESS repertoire file appears here via TCRdb, limited to in-frame rearrangements. These files lack a portion of the clones; in checked studies, under half of the deficit traces to unresolved V genes, and the cause of the others is not known. Here the sample has under 200,000 clones; 87% occur a single time. The top ten hold 0.85% to 1.2% of the sample. The sample's time point label, decoded: about 28 days (+/-7) after the second vaccine dose. Sequencing was performed on peripheral blood, taken 28 days after the second AZD1222 dose. All receptors come from an adult who received the AZD1222 COVID-19 vaccine.

The chain has TRBV3-1 (or the pseudogene TRBV3-2) and TRBJ1-4, with 9 bases that match TRBD1. The CDR3 length is 15 residues. After removal of 5 bases from V and 11 bases from J, the junction contained 12 bases not matched to a gene. Germline V gene lookup returns CDR1 LGHDT and CDR2 YNNKEL (reference sequence). The chain's CDR3 is CASSSTPGTGLKLFF. In DNA, the CDR3 is TGTGCCAGCAGCTCAACCCCCGGGACAGGGCTCAAACTGTTTTTT.

The chain recombines TRBV7-9 with TRBJ1-6; possibly TRBD1 for D (5 bases). The CDR3 has 16 amino acids. Germline assignment: CDR1 SEHNR and CDR2 FQNEAQ (reference sequence). Between the trimmed V and J ends, which lost 1 base and 11 bases, there was a span of 18 bases. The CDR3 DNA follows: TGTGCCAGCAGCTTAGAGGTTCCGGGACGGGATGCACCCCTCCACTTT. This codes for CASSLEVPGRDAPLHF. Full variable domain (remainder filled in from reference TRBV7-9 and TRBJ1-6): DTGVSQNPRHKITKRGQNVTFRCDPISEHNRLYWYRQTLGQGPEFLTYFQNEAQLEKSRLLSDRFSAERPKGSFSTLEIQRTEQGDSAMYLCASSLEVPGRDAPLHFGNGTRLTVT.

The chain couples TRBV11-2 to TRBJ2-7, with TRBD1 as a possible D gene (6 bases). Deletions cut 4 bases from V and 3 bases from J, with 16 bases between. The CDR3 runs 15 residues. Germline lookup yields CDR1 SGHAT and CDR2 FQNNGV. This chain's CDR3 is CASSSLTGISYEQYF. The DNA for the CDR3 is TGTGCCAGCAGCTCCTTAACAGGGATTAGCTACGAGCAGTACTTC.

This chain uses TRBV19 with TRBJ1-1; possible D gene TRBD1, 6 bases. Germline V gene data show CDR1 as LNHDA and CDR2 as SQIVND (reference sequence). The CDR3 is 14 amino acids. The V end lost 2 bases, the J end lost 4 bases, and 11 bases lay between the germline ends. The chain's CDR3 is CASSIKGGPTEAFF. For the CDR3, the DNA is TGTGCCAGTAGTATAAAGGGGGGTCCCACTGAAGCTTTCTTT.

The chain has TRBV4-3 and TRBJ1-6, with D unclear. The germline V and J ends were trimmed by 0 bases and 10 bases, with 4 bases remaining between them. The CDR3 covers 12 residues. The germline CDR1 and CDR2 sequences are LGHNA and YSLEER. CDR3 in amino acids: CASSQEHSPLHF. The CDR3, as DNA: TGCGCCAGCAGCCAAGAACACTCACCCCTCCACTTT.

Only a few counts were recorded for this clone. The J gene is TRBJ2-1, the V gene TRBV9, with a weak D call TRBD2 (5 bases). This CDR3 spans 16 amino acids. Trimming left V 4 bases short and J 0 bases short, with 14 bases between. Germline CDR1 is SGDLS and CDR2 is YYNGEE. The chain's CDR3 is CASSPLAGFSYNEQFF. Here the CDR3 DNA reads TGTGCCAGCAGCCCCCTGGCGGGTTTCTCCTACAATGAGCAGTTCTTC.

This clone was found a few times. This chain uses TRBV5-4 with TRBJ2-7; 9 bases match TRBD1. With 0 bases clipped from V and 6 bases from J, the junction kept 10 bases outside the gene matches. The CDR3 spans 16 residues. Germline values: CDR1 SGHNT, CDR2 YYREEE (reference sequence). The CDR3 DNA reads as TGTGCCAGCAGCTTGGTTGCGGGACAGGGACTTCCCGAGCAGTACTTC. It translates to CASSLVAGQGLPEQYF.